The rows below give T cell receptor beta chains drawn from one sample of a study of blood T cell repertoires in COVID-19. The repertoire was sequenced with immunoSEQ multiplex PCR; TCRdb's copy has only in-frame clones and lacks some. The sample has over 55,000 clones, about nine tenths seen once; the top ten hold over 4%. The sequenced material came from peripheral blood. The receptors shown here come from a human donor in a cohort sampled during active COVID-19. The CDR3 runs from the conserved cysteine through the conserved F or W. D genes are given only for firm matches. Clone size is stated in some rows and not others, as once, few, many or a class when expanded.

D	V	J	size	length	CDR3	DNA
.	TRBV11-2	TRBJ1-1	.	15	CASSFTKAGHTEAFF	TGTGCCAGCAGCTTTACAAAGGCAGGGCACACTGAAGCTTTCTTT
TRBD1	TRBV5-1	TRBJ1-5	.	14	CASSVTGGNQPQHF	TGCGCCAGCAGCGTGACAGGGGGCAATCAGCCCCAGCATTTT
TRBD2	TRBV6-6	TRBJ2-3	.	16	CASSGVGLAGLDTQYF	TGTGCCAGCAGTGGAGTCGGACTAGCGGGCCTAGATACGCAGTATTTT
TRBD1	TRBV2	TRBJ1-2	few	13	CASSESGGRGYTF	TGTGCCAGCAGTGAATCAGGGGGTCGTGGCTACACCTTC
.	TRBV12-3/TRBV12-4	TRBJ2-7	once	13	CASSFRESVEQYF	TGTGCCAGCAGTTTTCGGGAGTCGGTCGAGCAGTACTTC
TRBD2	TRBV11-2	TRBJ2-1	.	12	CASSLSGGVQFF	TGTGCCAGCAGCTTAAGCGGGGGAGTGCAGTTCTTC
TRBD1	TRBV28	TRBJ1-5	.	15	CASRRQGVRDQPQHF	TGTGCCAGCAGACGACAGGGGGTTAGGGATCAGCCCCAGCATTTT
.	TRBV6-5	TRBJ1-6	.	14	CASSYSYLNSPLHF	TGTGCCAGCAGTTACTCGTACCTAAATTCACCCCTCCACTTT
.	TRBV18	TRBJ2-7	.	13	CASSPPGSHEQYF	TGTGCCAGCTCACCCCCAGGGTCCCACGAGCAGTACTTC
TRBD2	TRBV18	TRBJ2-3	.	16	CASSGLAGQGTDTQYF	TGTGCCAGCTCGGGACTAGCGGGCCAAGGGACAGATACGCAGTATTTT
.	TRBV11-2	TRBJ2-5	.	11	CASGGIGTQYF	TGTGCCAGCGGCGGAATTGGGACCCAGTACTTC
TRBD2	TRBV18	TRBJ2-7	.	14	CASSVRDYAYEQYF	TGTGCCAGCTCAGTCCGGGACTACGCCTACGAGCAGTACTTC
TRBD2	TRBV18	TRBJ2-1	.	18	CASSAFKVAGGSGNEQFF	TGTGCCAGCTCCGCTTTCAAAGTAGCGGGAGGGTCGGGCAATGAGCAGTTCTTC
.	TRBV7-2	TRBJ2-3	.	16	CASSQDGESFTDTQYF	TGTGCCAGCAGCCAAGACGGGGAGAGCTTCACAGATACGCAGTATTTT
TRBD1	TRBV27	TRBJ1-6	.	20	CASSLFRGTGGTYYNSPLHF	TGTGCCAGCAGTTTATTTCGAGGGACAGGGGGGACCTACTATAATTCACCCCTCCACTTT
TRBD1	TRBV18	TRBJ1-4	.	16	CASSPKLTGLDEKLFF	TGTGCCAGCTCACCAAAGTTGACAGGGTTGGATGAAAAACTGTTTTTT
.	TRBV5-4	TRBJ2-6	.	18	CASSLEPLGGSGANVLTF	TGTGCCAGCAGCTTGGAGCCCCTGGGGGGCTCTGGGGCCAACGTCCTGACTTTC
.	TRBV2	TRBJ2-5	.	15	CASRARQGRVETQYF	TGTGCCAGCAGGGCCAGGCAGGGGAGGGTTGAGACCCAGTACTTC
TRBD1	TRBV23-1	TRBJ1-2	.	21	CASSQSIRGSGTGAKNYGYTF	TGCGCCAGCAGTCAATCGATTCGTGGCTCGGGGACAGGGGCAAAAAACTATGGCTACACCTTC
.	TRBV5-1	TRBJ2-7	once	15	CASSPGGLNSGEQYF	TGCGCCAGCAGCCCCGGCGGCCTGAACAGCGGCGAGCAGTACTTC
TRBD2	TRBV10-1	TRBJ2-3	few	17	CASSESVVAGNTDTQYF	TGCGCCAGCAGTGAGTCCGTTGTAGCGGGGAACACAGATACGCAGTATTTT
.	TRBV12-3/TRBV12-4	TRBJ1-2	.	13	CASRDNRVLGYTF	TGTGCCAGCAGGGACAACAGGGTATTAGGCTACACCTTC
.	TRBV5-1	TRBJ2-3	.	15	CASRGDYLRADTQYF	TGCGCCAGCAGGGGAGACTACCTACGGGCAGATACGCAGTATTTT
.	TRBV10-3	TRBJ1-6	.	20	CAISESGKHGTSSYNSPLHF	TGTGCCATCAGTGAGTCCGGGAAACATGGAACGAGCTCCTATAATTCACCCCTCCACTTT
TRBD1	TRBV29-1	TRBJ2-3	.	13	CSGMTGLGDTQYF	TGCAGCGGAATGACAGGGCTGGGGGATACGCAGTATTTT
.	TRBV23-1	TRBJ2-7	once	11	CASRGGYEQYF	TGCGCCAGCCGGGGAGGCTACGAGCAGTACTTC
.	TRBV29-1	TRBJ1-1	once	13	CSVEGQMNTEAFF	TGCAGCGTTGAAGGGCAGATGAACACTGAAGCTTTCTTT
TRBD1	TRBV7-8	TRBJ1-5	.	16	CASSLEETGLFGPQHF	TGTGCCAGCAGCTTAGAGGAGACAGGGTTGTTCGGGCCCCAGCATTTT
TRBD1	TRBV28	TRBJ1-5	.	14	CASRTQGAWQPQHF	TGTGCCAGCAGAACCCAGGGGGCGTGGCAGCCCCAGCATTTT
TRBD1	TRBV6-6	TRBJ2-4	.	17	CASSREQGAVAKNIQYF	TGTGCCAGCAGTCGAGAGCAGGGGGCCGTAGCCAAAAACATTCAGTACTTC
.	TRBV7-3	TRBJ2-7	.	12	CASSAPPGLLYF	TGTGCCAGCAGCGCCCCCCCAGGGTTGCTGTACTTC
TRBD1	TRBV12-3/TRBV12-4	TRBJ1-2	.	13	CASSQQGAGGYTF	TGTGCCAGCAGTCAACAGGGGGCGGGTGGCTACACCTTC
TRBD1	TRBV5-1	TRBJ2-7	.	14	CASSQGQGLYEQYF	TGCGCCAGCAGCCAGGGACAGGGGCTCTACGAGCAGTACTTC
TRBD2	TRBV28	TRBJ2-4	few	17	CASTGLAGGGAKNIQYF	TGTGCCAGCACCGGACTAGCGGGAGGGGGAGCCAAAAACATTCAGTACTTC
TRBD1	TRBV7-9	TRBJ1-2	.	12	CASSQGADGYTF	TGTGCCAGCAGCCAGGGGGCGGATGGCTACACCTTC
.	TRBV5-4	TRBJ2-2	.	15	CASSLLSGNTGELFF	TGTGCCAGCAGCCTCCTTAGCGGGAACACCGGGGAGCTGTTTTTT
TRBD2	TRBV6-5	TRBJ2-1	once	16	CASSYSLAGGDNEQFF	TGTGCCAGCAGTTACTCCTTAGCGGGAGGGGACAATGAGCAGTTCTTC
.	TRBV2	TRBJ2-7	.	17	CASSEPASGPSSYEQYF	TGTGCCAGCAGTGAACCGGCCAGTGGGCCAAGCTCCTACGAGCAGTACTTC
.	TRBV18	TRBJ2-7	.	15	CASSPDRIRTGEQYF	TGTGCCAGCTCACCTGACAGGATCCGGACCGGCGAGCAGTACTTC
.	TRBV13	TRBJ2-1	once	17	CASSLGGRGTGWNEQFF	TGTGCCAGCAGCTTAGGGGGGAGGGGGACAGGATGGAATGAGCAGTTCTTC
TRBD2	TRBV9	TRBJ2-7	.	15	CASSVATSGAYEQYF	TGTGCCAGCAGCGTAGCGACTAGCGGGGCCTACGAGCAGTACTTC